Listed here are 13 T cell receptor beta chains from one sample, sequenced in a study of T cells in Graves' hyperthyroidism and ophthalmopathy. Amplified TCR beta CDR3 regions derived from RNA transcripts. TCR CDR3 underwent first-round RT-PCR with the HTBI primer set. TCRdb analysed the multiplex PCR reads with MiXCR anew, one entry per CDR3 protein. This sample has about 480,000 distinct CDR3 sequences; roughly 23% occur once, and the top ten carry under 55%. The sample consisted of blood. All receptors derive from a woman between 70 and 85 years old with Graves' ophthalmopathy.

The chain joins TRBV11-1 to TRBJ2-7; 8 nucleotides agree with TRBD1. The CDR3 runs to 14 residues. CDR1 and CDR2 from the germline V gene are SGHAT and FQDESV (reference sequence). V lost 4 bases and J lost 9; bases outside the gene matches: 11. CDR3 sequence (DNA): TGTGCCAGCAGCTGGACAGGGCGGCACGGGGGGCAGTACTTC. Amino acids: CASSWTGRHGGQYF.

The sample holds many counts of this clonotype. The chain joins TRBV3-1 to TRBJ2-3, with TRBD2 matching 8 bases. This CDR3 has 14 residues. Looked up from germline, CDR1 is LGHDT and CDR2 is YNNKEL (reference sequence). V dropped 0 bases and J dropped 5; count of bases not matched to a gene: 1. CDR3 nucleotide sequence: TGTGCCAGCAGCCAAGATCTAGCGGGAGATACGCAGTATTTT. It yields the protein CASSQDLAGDTQYF.

This clonotype was detected ten times or more. The genes are TRBV2 and TRBJ1-2; D is ambiguous. Deletions cut 2 bases from V and 2 bases from J, with 9 bases between. Germline V gene lookup returns CDR1 SNHLY and CDR2 FYNNEI. The CDR3 is made up of 14 amino acids. Written as DNA, the CDR3 is TGTGCCAGCAGTGAAACTATTCCCAACTATGGCTACACCTTC. This translates into CASSETIPNYGYTF. Drawing the rest from reference TRBV2 and TRBJ1-2, the complete variable domain is EPEVTQTPSHQVTQMGQEVILRCVPISNHLYFYWYRQILGQKVEFLVSFYNNEISEKSEIFDDQFSVERPDGSNFTLKIRSTKLEDSAMYFCASSETIPNYGYTFGSGTRLTVV.

The genes are TRBV7-9 and TRBJ2-1; D possibly corresponds to TRBD2 (5 bases). The CDR3 has 13 residues. Germline V gene lookup returns CDR1 SEHNR and CDR2 FQNEAQ (reference sequence). Trimming pared 4 bases from V and 7 bases from J, leaving 11 bases between. The CDR3 nucleotides read TGTGCCAGCAGCTCACGTCGGGGAAATGAGCAGTTCTTC. It specifies CASSSRRGNEQFF.

The J gene is TRBJ2-7, the V gene TRBV12-3 or TRBV12-4, with D unresolved. Trimming shortened V by 4 bases and J by 0 bases, and 10 bases separated the two germline ends. The CDR3 loop spans 14 amino acids. The CDR3: CASSSLLNSYEQYF. The CDR3 coding sequence is TGTGCCAGCAGTTCCTTGCTTAACTCCTACGAGCAGTACTTC.

The chain couples TRBV6-2 or TRBV6-3 to TRBJ1-1; TRBD1 agrees at 9 bases. Germline V lookup: CDR1 MNHEY, CDR2 SVGEGT. V shed 4 bases and J 8 bases; nucleotides not matched to a gene: 8. The CDR3 is made up of 14 amino acids. In nucleotides, the CDR3 is TGTGCCAGCAGTTCAGTTGGGACAGGGCGGGAAGCTTTCTTT. Its protein product is CASSSVGTGREAFF.

This clonotype has just one count. Possible read error: a much larger clone is one base away. The chain employs TRBV7-6 and TRBJ2-1; maybe TRBD2 (5 bases). The germline V gene has CDR1 SGHVS and CDR2 FNYEAQ. The CDR3 is 17 amino acids. The CDR3 region has the DNA TGTGCCAGCAGCTTATCTCCGATTAGCGCCTCCTACAATGGGCAGTTCTTC. Amino acid sequence: CASSLSPISASYNGQFF.

This clonotype appeared a few times. This chain links TRBV7-2 with TRBJ2-1, with D maybe TRBD1 (5 bases). V lost 6 bases and J 2 bases, leaving 11 bases between the germline ends. CDR3 length equals 14 residues. Germline assignment: CDR1 SGHTA and CDR2 FQGNSA. This chain's CDR3 is CASSLSGPYNEQFF. The CDR3 coding sequence is TGTGCCAGCAGTTTATCAGGGCCCTACAATGAGCAGTTCTTC.

This clonotype was seen repeatedly, ten times or more. The CDR3 loop reads CASSLRGAGANVLTF. The DNA of the CDR3 is TGTGCCAGCAGTTTACGCGGGGCTGGGGCCAACGTCCTGACTTTC. The rearrangement links TRBV12-3 or TRBV12-4 to TRBJ2-6, with TRBD2 as a possible D gene (6 bases). The germline V and J ends were trimmed by 2 bases and 2 bases, with 7 bases remaining between them. The CDR3 has 15 residues.

This clonotype was seen more than once but under ten times. The chain links TRBV7-2 to TRBJ1-3, with a possible D match to TRBD1 (6 bases). Germline CDR1 reads SGHTA; CDR2 reads FQGNSA. The germline V and J ends were trimmed by 5 bases and 0 bases, with 14 bases remaining between them. There are 16 residues in the CDR3. CDR3 sequence reads: CASSPTRGHSGNTIYF. The CDR3 DNA sequence: TGTGCCAGCAGCCCAACACGGGGGCACTCTGGAAACACCATATATTTT.

V and J are TRBV5-4 and TRBJ2-7, with D perhaps TRBD2 (5 bases). The CDR3 length is 15 residues. Germline-derived CDR1 and CDR2 are SGHNT and YYREEE (reference sequence). V dropped 0 bases and J dropped 0 bases, with 10 bases sitting between them. The CDR3 region has the DNA TGTGCCAGCAGCTTGGAGGGAGCCCTCTCCTACGAGCAGTACTTC. The encoded protein is CASSLEGALSYEQYF.

V gene TRBV20-1 combines with J gene TRBJ2-1; 8 bases are shared with TRBD2. This CDR3 has 17 amino acids. Germline assignment: CDR1 DFQATT and CDR2 SNEGSKA (reference sequence). Trimming at V came to 4 bases and at J to 5 bases, leaving 16 bases not matched to a gene. In nucleotides, the CDR3 is TGCAGTGCTACCGGCCCGGCAGCGGGAGTGGATAACAATGAGCAGTTCTTC. Protein: CSATGPAAGVDNNEQFF.

This clonotype showed up just a few times. The genes are TRBV20-1 and TRBJ2-2; D not resolved. The CDR3 sequence is 13 residues long. The V gene lost 3 bases and the J gene lost 7 bases, with 12 bases spanning the gap. CDR1 and CDR2 (germline): DFQATT, SNEGSKA (reference sequence). This CDR3 is CSASLSSYGELFF. CDR3 bases: TGCAGTGCTAGTTTATCCTCCTACGGGGAGCTGTTTTTT.